This T cell receptor (beta chain) was recovered during a study of metastatic and nonmetastatic thyroid tumors. Study-level findings and limits: Benign nodules were reported to have significantly lower TCR beta diversity than malignant thyroid tumors, in blood and tumor.

No treatment of any kind had been given to any patient before thyroid surgery. Germline V lookup: CDR1 MDHEN, CDR2 SYDVKM. The CDR3 covers 12 residues. In regard to this clone: Its target is not known. An end of the junction does not agree with germline; a read error may underlie this.

TCRdb used MiXCR to call clones anew from the PCR reads. The sample consists of approximately 32,000 clones, about 15% of them appearing once. The receptor was derived from a male donor with papillary thyroid cancer or a benign thyroid nodule (not recorded which). Some clones in this sample may be carry-over from other donors' samples. The chain uses TRBV28 and TRBJ1-5; D gene ambiguous. The material sequenced was blood. The chain's CDR3 is CAGSPSQRADHF. The CDR3 coding sequence is TGTGCCGGCAGTCCCTCCCAGCGGGCTGATCATTTT.